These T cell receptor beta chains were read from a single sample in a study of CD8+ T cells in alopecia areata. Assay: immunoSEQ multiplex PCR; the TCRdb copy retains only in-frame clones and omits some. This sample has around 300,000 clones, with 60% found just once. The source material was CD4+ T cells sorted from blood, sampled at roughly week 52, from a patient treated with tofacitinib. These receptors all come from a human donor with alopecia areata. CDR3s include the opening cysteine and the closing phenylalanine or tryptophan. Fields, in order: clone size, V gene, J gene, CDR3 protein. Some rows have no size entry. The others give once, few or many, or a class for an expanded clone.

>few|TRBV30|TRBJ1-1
CAWSVVGLRAFF
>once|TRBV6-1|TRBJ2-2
CASRASNTGELFF
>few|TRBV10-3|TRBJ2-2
CAISGPGQGNTGELFF
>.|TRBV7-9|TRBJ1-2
CASSESGTGLYGYTF
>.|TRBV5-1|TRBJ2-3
CASSLGASGTDTQYF
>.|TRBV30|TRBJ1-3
CAWIPVRAGNTIYF
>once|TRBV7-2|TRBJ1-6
CASSFRTQNSPLHF
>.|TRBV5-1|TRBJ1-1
CASSLAGYSSEAFF
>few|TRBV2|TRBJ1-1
CASSEYQNTEAFF
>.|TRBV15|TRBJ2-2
CATSKAGEWWTGELFF
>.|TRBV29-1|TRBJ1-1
CSVSTGYEAFF
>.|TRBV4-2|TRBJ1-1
CASSQGLEGPEAFF
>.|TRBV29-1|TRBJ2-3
CSVASGFGPDTQYF
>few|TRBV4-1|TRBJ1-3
CASSQVLALLSGNTIYF
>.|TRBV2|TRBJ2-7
CASSGSGDEQYF
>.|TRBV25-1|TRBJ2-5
CVSGTLLRETQYF
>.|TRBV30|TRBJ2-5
CAWGRDRLWETQYF
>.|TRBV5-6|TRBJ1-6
CASRELQGNSPLHF
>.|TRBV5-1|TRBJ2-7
CASSSLGGRGGDEQYF
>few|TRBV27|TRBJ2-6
CASRWGAGANVLTF
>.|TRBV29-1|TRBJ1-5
CSVGGQGNQPQHF
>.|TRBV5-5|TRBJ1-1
CASSDWDSRTTEAFF
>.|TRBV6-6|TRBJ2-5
CASSSDRFEETQYF
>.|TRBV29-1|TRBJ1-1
CSAPGQMNTEAFF
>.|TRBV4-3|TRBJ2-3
CASSQEGDTQYF
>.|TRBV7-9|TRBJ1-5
CASRIRATGGGNQPQHF
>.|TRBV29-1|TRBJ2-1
CSADRAPGNEQFF
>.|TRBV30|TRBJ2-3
CAWSPPGLGRDTQYF
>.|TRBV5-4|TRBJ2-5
CASSSSGRQETQYF
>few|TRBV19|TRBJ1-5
CASSIEGRQPQHF
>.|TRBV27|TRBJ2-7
CASSRVGGFYYEQYF
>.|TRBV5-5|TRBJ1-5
CASSPGPVSNQPQHF
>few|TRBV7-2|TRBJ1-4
CASSFKADSNEKLFF
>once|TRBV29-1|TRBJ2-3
CSVVAGPGDTQYF
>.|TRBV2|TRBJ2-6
CASSQESGANVLTF
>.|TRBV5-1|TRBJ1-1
CASSGNRNLNTEAFF
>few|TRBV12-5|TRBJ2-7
CASAVTGREYEQYF
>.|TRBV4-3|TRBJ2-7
CASSQDRGLQNYEQYF
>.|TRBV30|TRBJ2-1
CAWSGRGGGNSYNEQFF
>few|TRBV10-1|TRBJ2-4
CASSDPTSGHQYF
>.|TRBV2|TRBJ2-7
CASSNWDYEQYF
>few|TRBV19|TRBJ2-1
CASSMLHSSYNEQFF
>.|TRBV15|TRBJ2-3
CATSRVGKAGSTDTQYF
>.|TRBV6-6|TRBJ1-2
CASSTRVAYGYTF
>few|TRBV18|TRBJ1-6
CASSPSGGESPLHF
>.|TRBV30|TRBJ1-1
CAWSTDTEAFF
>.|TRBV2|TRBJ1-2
CASRDDRGREGYTF
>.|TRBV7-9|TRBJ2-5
CASSSAGRETQYF
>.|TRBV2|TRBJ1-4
CTSEQGLNEKLFF
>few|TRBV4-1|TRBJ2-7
CASSGRDRGRYEQYF